This T cell receptor beta chain was retrieved from a study of siplizumab effects on memory and regulatory T cells (dated by TCRdb to between 2018 and 2021). Background on the whole study: The effect of the anti-CD2 antibody siplizumab on alloreactive T-cell subsets was examined in allogeneic mixed lymphocyte reactions constructed from human PBMCs. On the study overall, not on this receptor specifically: Because sequences at frequencies below about 10^-5 were poorly captured, only a minor fraction of alloreactive clones could be mapped back to unstimulated subsets. The suppressive function of proliferating Tregs from siplizumab cultures was not functionally confirmed. A naive or memory phenotype could not be assigned to roughly 75-96% of proliferating CD4+ or CD8+ clones. Compared with memory T cells, unstimulated naive T cells appeared more diverse, and naive cells seemed to make a substantial contribution to the alloresponse. Siplizumab significantly lowered the cumulative frequency of alloreactive sequences that could be traced to unstimulated CD4+ memory T cells. Among mappable alloreactive CD4+ clones, an average Treg-derived fraction of over 60% was observed with siplizumab, compared with roughly 27% in control reactions.

Receptor amplification or capture employed the immunoSEQ multiplex PCR assay. Each sample had 85,000 to 100,000 TCR templates assayed by the deep sequencing platform. Genomic DNA extracted from sorted T cells was the material used for TCRbeta CDR3 sequencing. On the study's bioinformatics: Clonal analysis of TCRbeta CDR3 data was done in the R programming language. Alloreactive CD4+ and CD8+ clones were defined by comparing unstimulated samples with post-reaction CFSE-low samples. Regulatory or non-regulatory origin of alloreactive CD4+ clones was assigned by matching sequences to the sorted unstimulated Treg and non-Treg repertoires. TCRdb's version of the immuneACCESS table is confined to in-frame rearrangements and falls short of the full clone set. An unresolved V gene accounts for under half of the shortfall where checked; the remainder is of unknown origin. V and J calls and clone size are those listed in that table; D and trimming were worked out from the DNA. This sample is represented by some 110,000 clones; roughly 92% of them were singletons. The ten most abundant clones make up roughly 0.59% of the sample.

The count of this clone is one. There is no known antigen for this receptor. There are no base qualities to consult, and no much larger clone falls within one base. Germline trimming amounts to 4 bases on V and 7 bases on J, with 8 as the count of junction bases outside the gene matches. CDR1 and CDR2 (SGHKS, YYEKEE) derive from the germline V gene (reference sequence). The CDR3 starts with the cysteine, ends with the phenylalanine, and has 16 residues. The entry retains the CDR3 DNA only, 48 bases that are in frame from base 1. Sorted unstimulated T cells and proliferating T cells recovered from mixed lymphocyte reactions were subjected to TCRbeta CDR3 sequencing. Fresh whole blood from nine to eleven HLA-typed healthy donors was used to isolate PBMCs. Unstimulated CD4+ regulatory T cells were FACS-sorted to map the origin of alloreactive clones.

Sequencing was performed on Tregs sorted from blood. The TCR comes from a human donor in good health. The chain couples TRBV5-5 to TRBJ1-6, with 10 bases matching TRBD1. The CDR3 is CASSPGQGSSNSPLHF. The sequenced DNA: TGTGCCAGCAGCCCGGGACAGGGGTCCTCAAATTCACCCCTCCACTTT. Supplemented by the reference TRBV5-5 and TRBJ1-6 proteins around the CDR3, the complete variable domain is DAGVTQSPTHLIKTRGQQVTLRCSPISGHKSVSWYQQVLGQGPQFIFQYYEKEERGRGNFPDRFSARQFPNYSSELNVNALLLGDSALYLCASSPGQGSSNSPLHFGNGTRLTVT.